Shown below are 3 T cell receptor beta chains from a single sample sequenced in a study of shared clonotypes between healthy human individuals. Clones were sequenced by immunoSEQ multiplex PCR, and TCRdb holds only the in-frame ones, with some missing. The sample consists of a few hundred thousand clones, under 80% of them appearing once. The source material was memory CD4+ T cells sorted from blood. Subset in this sample: CD45RA-negative fraction. Receptors originate from a man aged 25-45 years in good health.

To note about this clone: With only one base between it and a far larger clone, this is likely a read error. The sample holds other DNA sequences that translate to the same CDR3. The rearrangement uses TRBV5-4 and TRBJ2-7; possibly TRBD2 for D (5 bases). CDR1 SGHNT and CDR2 YYREEE come from the germline V gene (reference sequence). This CDR3 region has 13 residues. V was shortened by 10 bases and J by 4 bases, with 18 bases between the two germline ends. CDR3 loop: CAVQREDSYEQYF. In DNA, the CDR3 is TGTGCCGTGCAGAGAGAGGACTCTTACGAGCAGTACTTC.

This chain links TRBV18 with TRBJ2-1; TRBD2 matches 7 bases. The CDR3 runs 18 residues. V gave up 4 bases and J gave up 6 bases; unmatched junction bases: 18. CDR1 and CDR2 from the germline V gene are KGHSH and LQKENI. The CDR3 reads CASSQLPHGGRAGNEQFF. The DNA of the CDR3 is TGTGCCAGCTCACAACTTCCCCATGGAGGGAGGGCCGGCAATGAGCAGTTCTTC.

This clone was found many times. This chain uses TRBV6-1 with TRBJ2-7; TRBD1 or TRBD2 may be the D gene (5 bases each). From germline, CDR1 is MNHNS and CDR2 SASEGT. V shed 10 bases and J shed 7 bases, with 14 bases lying between them. This CDR3 has 11 amino acids. CDR3 amino acids: CATSGGGEQYF. CDR3 nucleotide sequence: TGTGCCACTAGTGGGGGTGGGGAGCAGTACTTC.